This T cell receptor (beta chain) was identified during a study of T cell responses to AZD1222 COVID-19 vaccine. Overall study results and limits: Spike regions recognized by vaccine-associated CD4 TCRs spanned the protein, led by 160-218 and 743-854.

For this clone: The antigen is unknown.

Germline values: CDR1 SEHNR, CDR2 FQNEAQ (reference sequence). The germline V and J ends were trimmed by 5 bases and 5 bases, with 19 bases remaining between them. The CDR3 covers 16 residues. Repertoires were generated with immunoSEQ multiplex PCR, while TCRdb's copy carries only in-frame clones and drops some. Of 75,000 to 95,000 clones listed, approximately 90% were seen once; the top ten hold approximately 5.3%. This receptor was obtained from an adult who received the AZD1222 COVID-19 vaccine. Sample: peripheral blood, taken 28 days after the second AZD1222 dose. J is TRBJ1-5 and V is TRBV7-9, with D perhaps TRBD1 (6 bases). CDR3 loop: CASSPRGGGFDQPQHF. The CDR3 nucleotides read TGTGCCAGCAGCCCTAGAGGGGGGGGGTTTGATCAGCCCCAGCATTTT.